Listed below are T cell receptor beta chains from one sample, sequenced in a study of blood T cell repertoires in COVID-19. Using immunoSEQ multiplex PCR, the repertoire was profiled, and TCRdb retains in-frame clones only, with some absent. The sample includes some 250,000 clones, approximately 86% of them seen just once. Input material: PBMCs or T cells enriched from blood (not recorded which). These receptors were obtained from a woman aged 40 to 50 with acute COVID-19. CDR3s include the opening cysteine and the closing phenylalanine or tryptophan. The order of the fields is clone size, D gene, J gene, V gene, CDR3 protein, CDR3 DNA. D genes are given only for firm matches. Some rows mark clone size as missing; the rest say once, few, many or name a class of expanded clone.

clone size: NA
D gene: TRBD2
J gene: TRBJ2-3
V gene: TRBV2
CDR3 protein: CASSEVLAATDTQYF
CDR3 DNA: TGTGCCAGCAGTGAAGTACTAGCGGCCACAGATACGCAGTATTTT

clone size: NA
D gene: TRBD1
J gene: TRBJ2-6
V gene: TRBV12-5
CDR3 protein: CASGLDRGSGANVLTF
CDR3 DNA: TGTGCTAGTGGTTTGGACAGGGGGTCTGGGGCCAACGTCCTGACTTTC

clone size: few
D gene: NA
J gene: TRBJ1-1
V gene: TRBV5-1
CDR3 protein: CASSATQGRTEAFF
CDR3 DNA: TGCGCCAGCAGCGCAACACAGGGAAGAACTGAAGCTTTCTTT

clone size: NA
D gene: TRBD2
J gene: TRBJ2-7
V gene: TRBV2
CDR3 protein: CASSEGAGEIYEQYF
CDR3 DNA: TGTGCCAGCAGTGAAGGTGCGGGAGAAATCTACGAGCAGTACTTC

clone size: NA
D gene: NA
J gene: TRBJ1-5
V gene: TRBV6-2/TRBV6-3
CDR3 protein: CASSYSTGPQHF
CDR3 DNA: TGTGCCAGCAGTTACTCGACGGGGCCCCAGCATTTT

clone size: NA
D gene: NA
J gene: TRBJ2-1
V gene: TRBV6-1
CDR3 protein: CASSEANFRWNEQFF
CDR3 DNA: TGTGCCAGCAGTGAAGCAAACTTCCGTTGGAATGAGCAGTTCTTC

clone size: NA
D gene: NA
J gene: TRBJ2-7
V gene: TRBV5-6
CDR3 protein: CASSFMLASYEQYF
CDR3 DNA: TGTGCCAGCAGCTTTATGTTAGCATCATACGAGCAGTACTTC

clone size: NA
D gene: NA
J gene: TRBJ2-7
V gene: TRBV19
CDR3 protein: CASSIINGEQYF
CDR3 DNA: TGTGCCAGCAGTATAATTAACGGCGAGCAGTACTTC

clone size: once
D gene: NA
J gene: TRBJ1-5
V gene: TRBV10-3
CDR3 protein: CATAGRESGQPQHF
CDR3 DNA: TGTGCCACCGCCGGAAGGGAATCAGGGCAGCCCCAGCATTTT

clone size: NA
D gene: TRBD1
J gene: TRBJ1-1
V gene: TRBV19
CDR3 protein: CASMRRDRTEAFF
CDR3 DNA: TGTGCCAGTATGCGGAGGGACAGGACAGAAGCTTTCTTT

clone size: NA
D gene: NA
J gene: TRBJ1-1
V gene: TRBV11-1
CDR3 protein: CASSFHGGTEAFF
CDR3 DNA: TGTGCCAGCAGCTTCCACGGGGGCACTGAAGCTTTCTTT

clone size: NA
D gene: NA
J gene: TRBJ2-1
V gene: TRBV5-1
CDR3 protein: CASSPGLSSYNEQFF
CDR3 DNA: TGCGCCAGCAGCCCTGGACTGAGCTCCTACAATGAGCAGTTCTTC

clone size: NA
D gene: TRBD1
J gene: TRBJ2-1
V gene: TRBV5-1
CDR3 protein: CASSLNRGRTYNEQFF
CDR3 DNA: TGCGCCAGCAGCTTGAACAGGGGGAGAACCTACAATGAGCAGTTCTTC

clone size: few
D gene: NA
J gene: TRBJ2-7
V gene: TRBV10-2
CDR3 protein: CASSVHRVADYEQYF
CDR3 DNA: TGCGCCAGCAGTGTCCACCGGGTCGCTGATTACGAGCAGTACTTC

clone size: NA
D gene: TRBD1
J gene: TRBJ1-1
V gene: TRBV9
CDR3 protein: CASSKGAANTEAFF
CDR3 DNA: TGTGCCAGCAGCAAGGGGGCAGCGAACACTGAAGCTTTCTTT

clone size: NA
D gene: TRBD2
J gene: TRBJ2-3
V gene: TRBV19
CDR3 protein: CASSMGLAVDTQYF
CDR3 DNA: TGTGCCAGTAGTATGGGACTAGCGGTAGATACGCAGTATTTT

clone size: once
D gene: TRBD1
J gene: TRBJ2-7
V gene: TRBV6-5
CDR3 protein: CASTWDSSYEQYF
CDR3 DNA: TGTGCCAGCACCTGGGACAGCTCCTACGAGCAGTACTTC

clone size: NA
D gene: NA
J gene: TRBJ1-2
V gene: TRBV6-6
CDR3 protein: CASADSPNYGYTF
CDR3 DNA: TGTGCCAGCGCGGATTCTCCTAACTATGGCTACACCTTC

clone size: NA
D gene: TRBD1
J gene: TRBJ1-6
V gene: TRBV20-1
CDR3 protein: CSASRQGVNSPLHF
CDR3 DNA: TGCAGTGCTAGTCGACAGGGGGTTAATTCACCCCTCCACTTT

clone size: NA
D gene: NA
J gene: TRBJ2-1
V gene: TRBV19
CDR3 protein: CASSIGSNRAGNEQFF
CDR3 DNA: TGTGCCAGTAGTATAGGATCCAACAGGGCTGGCAATGAGCAGTTCTTC

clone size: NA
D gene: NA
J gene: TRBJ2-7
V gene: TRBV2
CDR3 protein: CASRPQASPYYEQYF
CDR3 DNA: TGTGCCAGCAGACCTCAAGCTAGCCCTTACTACGAGCAGTACTTC

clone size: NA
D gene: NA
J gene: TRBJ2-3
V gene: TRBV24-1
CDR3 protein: CATSDGGSGDTQYF
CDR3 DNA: TGTGCCACCAGTGATGGGGGGTCAGGGGATACGCAGTATTTT

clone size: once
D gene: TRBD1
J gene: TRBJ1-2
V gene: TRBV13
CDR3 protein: CASSLATGDFYGYTF
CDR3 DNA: TGTGCCAGCAGCTTAGCAACAGGGGATTTCTATGGCTACACCTTC

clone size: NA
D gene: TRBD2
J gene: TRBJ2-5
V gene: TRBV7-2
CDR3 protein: CASSLGREGETQYF
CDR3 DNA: TGTGCCAGCAGCTTAGGGCGGGAGGGGGAGACCCAGTACTTC

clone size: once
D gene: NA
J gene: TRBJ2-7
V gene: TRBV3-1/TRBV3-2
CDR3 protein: CASSQDSSSYEQYF
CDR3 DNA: TGTGCCAGCAGCCAAGATTCGAGTAGCTACGAGCAGTACTTC

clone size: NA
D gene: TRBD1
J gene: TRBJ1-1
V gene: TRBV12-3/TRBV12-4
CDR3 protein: CASSRQGLGKAFF
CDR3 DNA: TGTGCCAGCAGTAGACAGGGGTTAGGGAAAGCTTTCTTT

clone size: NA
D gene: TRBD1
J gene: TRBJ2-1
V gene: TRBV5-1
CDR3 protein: CASSRGQGHEQFF
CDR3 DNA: TGCGCCAGCAGCAGGGGACAGGGTCATGAGCAGTTCTTC

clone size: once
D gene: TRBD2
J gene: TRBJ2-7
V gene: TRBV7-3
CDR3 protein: CASSFGTSTPYEQYF
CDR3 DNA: TGTGCCAGCAGCTTCGGGACTAGCACACCCTACGAGCAGTACTTC

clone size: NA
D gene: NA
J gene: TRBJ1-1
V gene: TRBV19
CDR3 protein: CASSIDTKNTEAFF
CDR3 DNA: TGTGCCAGTAGTATAGATACAAAGAACACTGAAGCTTTCTTT

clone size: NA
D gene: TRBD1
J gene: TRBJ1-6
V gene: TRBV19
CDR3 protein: CASTRTGGLNSPLHF
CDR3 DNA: TGTGCCAGTACCCGGACAGGGGGCTTAAATTCACCCCTCCACTTT

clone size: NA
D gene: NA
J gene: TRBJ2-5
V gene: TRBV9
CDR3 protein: CASSAGPQGQETQYF
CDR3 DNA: TGTGCCAGCAGCGCGGGGCCACAGGGCCAAGAGACCCAGTACTTC

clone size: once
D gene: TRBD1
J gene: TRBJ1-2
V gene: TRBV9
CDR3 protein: CASSVTGGAYGYTF
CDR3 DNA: TGTGCCAGCAGCGTTACAGGGGGCGCCTATGGCTACACCTTC

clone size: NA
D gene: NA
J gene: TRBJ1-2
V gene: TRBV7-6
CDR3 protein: CASSLSVSSSYGYTF
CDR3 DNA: TGTGCCAGCAGCTTAAGTGTCTCCTCTAGCTATGGCTACACCTTC

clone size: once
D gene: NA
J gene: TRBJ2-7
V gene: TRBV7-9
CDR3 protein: CASSLESAYEQYF
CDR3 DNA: TGTGCCAGCAGCTTAGAATCGGCCTACGAGCAGTACTTC

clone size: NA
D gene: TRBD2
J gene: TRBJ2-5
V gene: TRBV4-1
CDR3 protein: CASSHPAGGPRETQYF
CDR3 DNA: TGCGCCAGCAGCCATCCAGCGGGAGGGCCTAGAGAGACCCAGTACTTC

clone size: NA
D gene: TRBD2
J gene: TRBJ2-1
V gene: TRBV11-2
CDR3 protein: CASLSSGVNEQFF
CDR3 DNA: TGTGCCAGCTTATCTAGCGGGGTCAATGAGCAGTTCTTC

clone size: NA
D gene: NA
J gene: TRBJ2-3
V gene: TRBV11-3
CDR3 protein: CASSPIAGDTQYF
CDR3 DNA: TGTGCCAGCAGCCCCATTGCGGGGGATACGCAGTATTTT

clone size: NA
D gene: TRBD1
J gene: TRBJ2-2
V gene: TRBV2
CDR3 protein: CASTPGQGSGELFF
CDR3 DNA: TGTGCCAGCACTCCGGGACAGGGCTCCGGGGAGCTGTTTTTT

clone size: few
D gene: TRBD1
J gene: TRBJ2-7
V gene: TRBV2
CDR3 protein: CASRSQGVYEQYF
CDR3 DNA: TGTGCCAGCCGAAGTCAGGGGGTTTACGAGCAGTACTTC

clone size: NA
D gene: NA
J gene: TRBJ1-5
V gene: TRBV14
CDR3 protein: CASSQDPGGQPQHF
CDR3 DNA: TGTGCCAGCAGCCAAGACCCGGGTGGGCAGCCCCAGCATTTT

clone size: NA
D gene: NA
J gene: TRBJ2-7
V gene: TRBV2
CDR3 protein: CASSGRTDGSAKSSYEQYF
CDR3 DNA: TGTGCCAGCAGTGGACGGACTGACGGTAGCGCAAAAAGCTCCTACGAGCAGTACTTC

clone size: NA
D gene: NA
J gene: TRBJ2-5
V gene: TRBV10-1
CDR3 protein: CASSESIGEGTQYF
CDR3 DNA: TGCGCCAGCAGTGAGTCGATAGGCGAGGGGACCCAGTACTTC

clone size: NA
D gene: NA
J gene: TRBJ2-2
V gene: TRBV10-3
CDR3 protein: CAISPPGASNTGELFF
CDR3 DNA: TGTGCCATCAGTCCCCCGGGAGCCTCGAACACCGGGGAGCTGTTTTTT

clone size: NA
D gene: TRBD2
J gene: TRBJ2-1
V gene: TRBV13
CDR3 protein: CASSSRLAGDEQFF
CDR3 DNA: TGTGCCAGCAGCTCTCGACTAGCGGGAGATGAGCAGTTCTTC

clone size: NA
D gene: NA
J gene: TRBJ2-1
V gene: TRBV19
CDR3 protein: CASSSWGAGYNEQFF
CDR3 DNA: TGTGCCAGTAGTTCGTGGGGCGCGGGGTACAATGAGCAGTTCTTC